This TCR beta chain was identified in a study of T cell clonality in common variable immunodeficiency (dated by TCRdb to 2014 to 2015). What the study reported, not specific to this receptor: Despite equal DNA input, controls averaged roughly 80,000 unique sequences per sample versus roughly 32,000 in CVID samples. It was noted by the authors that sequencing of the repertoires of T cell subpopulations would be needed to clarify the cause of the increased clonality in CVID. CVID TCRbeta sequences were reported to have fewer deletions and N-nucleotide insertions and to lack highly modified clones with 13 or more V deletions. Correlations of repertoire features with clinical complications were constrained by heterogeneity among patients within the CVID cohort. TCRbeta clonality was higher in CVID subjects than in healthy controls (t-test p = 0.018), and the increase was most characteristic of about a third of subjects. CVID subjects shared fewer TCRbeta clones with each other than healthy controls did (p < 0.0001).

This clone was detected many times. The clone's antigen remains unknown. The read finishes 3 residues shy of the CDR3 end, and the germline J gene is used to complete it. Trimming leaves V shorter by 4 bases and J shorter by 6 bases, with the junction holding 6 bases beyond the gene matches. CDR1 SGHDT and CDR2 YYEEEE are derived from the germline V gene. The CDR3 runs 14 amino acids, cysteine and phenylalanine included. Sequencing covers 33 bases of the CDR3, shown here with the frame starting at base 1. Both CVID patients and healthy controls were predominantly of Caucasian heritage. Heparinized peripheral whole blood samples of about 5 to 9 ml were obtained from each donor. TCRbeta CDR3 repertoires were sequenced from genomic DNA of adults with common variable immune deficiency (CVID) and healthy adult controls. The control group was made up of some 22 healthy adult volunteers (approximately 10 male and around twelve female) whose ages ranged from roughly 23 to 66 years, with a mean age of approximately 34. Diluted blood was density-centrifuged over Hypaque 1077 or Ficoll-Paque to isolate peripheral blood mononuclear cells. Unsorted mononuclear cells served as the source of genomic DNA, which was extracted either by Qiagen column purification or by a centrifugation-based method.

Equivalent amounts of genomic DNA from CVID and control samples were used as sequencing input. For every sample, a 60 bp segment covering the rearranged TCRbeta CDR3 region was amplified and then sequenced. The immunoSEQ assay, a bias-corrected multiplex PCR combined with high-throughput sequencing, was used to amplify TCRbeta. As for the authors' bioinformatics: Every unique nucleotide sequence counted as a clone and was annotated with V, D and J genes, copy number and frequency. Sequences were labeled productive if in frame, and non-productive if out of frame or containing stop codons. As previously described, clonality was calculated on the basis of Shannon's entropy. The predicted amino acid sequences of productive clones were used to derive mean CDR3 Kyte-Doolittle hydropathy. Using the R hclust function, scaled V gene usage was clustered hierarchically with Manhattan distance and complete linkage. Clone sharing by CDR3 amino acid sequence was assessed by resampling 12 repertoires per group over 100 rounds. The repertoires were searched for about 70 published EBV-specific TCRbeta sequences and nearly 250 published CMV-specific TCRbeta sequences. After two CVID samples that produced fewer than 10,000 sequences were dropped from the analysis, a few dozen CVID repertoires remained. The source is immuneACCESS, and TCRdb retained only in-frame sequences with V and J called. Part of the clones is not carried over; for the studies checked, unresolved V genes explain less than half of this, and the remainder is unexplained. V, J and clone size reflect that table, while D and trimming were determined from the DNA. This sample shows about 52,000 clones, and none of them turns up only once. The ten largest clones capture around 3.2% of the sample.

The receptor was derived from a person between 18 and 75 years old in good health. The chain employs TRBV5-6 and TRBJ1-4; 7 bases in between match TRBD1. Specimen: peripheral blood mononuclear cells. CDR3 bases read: TGTGCCAGCAGCCCCAGGGGGTTGGATGAAAAA. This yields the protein CASSPRGLDEK. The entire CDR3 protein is CASSPRGLDEKLFF.